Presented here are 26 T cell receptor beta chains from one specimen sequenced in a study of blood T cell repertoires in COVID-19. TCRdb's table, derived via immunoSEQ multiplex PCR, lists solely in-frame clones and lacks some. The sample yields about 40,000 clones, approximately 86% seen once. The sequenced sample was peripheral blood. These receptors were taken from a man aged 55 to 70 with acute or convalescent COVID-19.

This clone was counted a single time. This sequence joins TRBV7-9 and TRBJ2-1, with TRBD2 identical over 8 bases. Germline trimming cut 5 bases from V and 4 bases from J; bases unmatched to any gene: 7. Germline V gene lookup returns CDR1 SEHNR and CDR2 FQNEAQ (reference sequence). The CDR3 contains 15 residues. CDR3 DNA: TGTGCCAGCAGCCCCGGGAGGGCCAGATACAATGAGCAGTTCTTC. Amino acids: CASSPGRARYNEQFF.

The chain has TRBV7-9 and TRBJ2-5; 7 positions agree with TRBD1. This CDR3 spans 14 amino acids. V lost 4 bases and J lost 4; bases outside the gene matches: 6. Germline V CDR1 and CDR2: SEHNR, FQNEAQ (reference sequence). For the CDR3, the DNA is TGTGCCAGCAGCTCTCATTACAGGGGAGAGACCCAGTACTTC. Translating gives CASSSHYRGETQYF.

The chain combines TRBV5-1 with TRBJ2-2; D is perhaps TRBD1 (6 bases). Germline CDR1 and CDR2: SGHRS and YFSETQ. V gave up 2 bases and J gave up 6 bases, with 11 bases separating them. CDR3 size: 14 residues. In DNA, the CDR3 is TGCGCCAGCAGCTTTACAGGGAATTCCGGGGAGCTGTTTTTT. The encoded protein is CASSFTGNSGELFF. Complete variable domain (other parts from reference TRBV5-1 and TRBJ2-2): KAGVTQTPRYLIKTRGQQVTLSCSPISGHRSVSWYQQTPGQGLQFLFEYFSETQRNKGNFPGRFSGRQFSNSRSEMNVSTLELGDSALYLCASSFTGNSGELFFGEGSRLTVL.

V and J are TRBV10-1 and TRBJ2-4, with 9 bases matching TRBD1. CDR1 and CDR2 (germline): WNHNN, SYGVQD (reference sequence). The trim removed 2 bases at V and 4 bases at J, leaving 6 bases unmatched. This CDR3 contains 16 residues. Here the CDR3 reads CASSETGTGLKNIQYF. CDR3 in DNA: TGCGCCAGCAGTGAGACCGGGACAGGGTTAAAAAACATTCAGTACTTC.

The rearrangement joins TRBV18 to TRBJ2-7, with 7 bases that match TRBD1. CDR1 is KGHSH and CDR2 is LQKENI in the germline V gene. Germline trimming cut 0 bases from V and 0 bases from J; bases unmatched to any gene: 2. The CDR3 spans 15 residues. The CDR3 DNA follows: TGTGCCAGCTCACCACCGGGACAGAGCTCCTACGAGCAGTACTTC. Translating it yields CASSPPGQSSYEQYF.

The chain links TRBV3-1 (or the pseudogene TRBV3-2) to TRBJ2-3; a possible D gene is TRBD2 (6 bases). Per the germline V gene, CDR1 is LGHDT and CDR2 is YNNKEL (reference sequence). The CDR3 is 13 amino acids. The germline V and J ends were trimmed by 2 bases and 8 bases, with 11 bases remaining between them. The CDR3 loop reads CASSQMVGGTQYF. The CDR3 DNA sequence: TGTGCCAGCAGCCAAATGGTCGGGGGTACGCAGTATTTT.

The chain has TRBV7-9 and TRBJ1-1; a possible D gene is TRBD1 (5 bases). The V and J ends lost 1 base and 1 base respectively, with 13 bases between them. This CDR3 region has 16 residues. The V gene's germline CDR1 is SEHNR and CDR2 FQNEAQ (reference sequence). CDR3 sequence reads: CASSLGVVQGNTEAFF. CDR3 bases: TGTGCCAGCAGCTTAGGAGTTGTCCAGGGGAACACTGAAGCTTTCTTT.

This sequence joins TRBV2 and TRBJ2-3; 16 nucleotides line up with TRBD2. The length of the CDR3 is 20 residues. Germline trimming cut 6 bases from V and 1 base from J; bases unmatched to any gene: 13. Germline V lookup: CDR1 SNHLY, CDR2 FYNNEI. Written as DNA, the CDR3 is TGTGCCAGCAGCTCTACCGGGACTAGCGGGAGGGCCATCCGCACAGATACGCAGTATTTT. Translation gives CASSSTGTSGRAIRTDTQYF.

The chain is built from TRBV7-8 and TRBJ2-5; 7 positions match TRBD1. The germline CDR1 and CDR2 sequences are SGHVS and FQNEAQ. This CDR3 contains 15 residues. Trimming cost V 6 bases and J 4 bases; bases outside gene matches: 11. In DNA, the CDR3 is TGTGCCAGCAGAGGCACGGGACAGAGGTCAGAGACCCAGTACTTC. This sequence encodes CASRGTGQRSETQYF.

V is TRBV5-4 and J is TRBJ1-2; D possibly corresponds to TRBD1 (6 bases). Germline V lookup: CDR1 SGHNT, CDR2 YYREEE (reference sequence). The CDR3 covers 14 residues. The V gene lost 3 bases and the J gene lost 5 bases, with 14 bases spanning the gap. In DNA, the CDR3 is TGTGCCAGCAGCTCCCTCCAGGGGACATATGGCTACACCTTC. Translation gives CASSSLQGTYGYTF.

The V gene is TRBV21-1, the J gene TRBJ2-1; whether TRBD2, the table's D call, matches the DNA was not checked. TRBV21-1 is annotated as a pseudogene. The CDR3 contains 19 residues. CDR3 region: CASSRISGRARRGYNEQFF. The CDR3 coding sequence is TGTGCCAGCAGCAGGATTAGCGGGAGGGCCCGTAGAGGCTACAATGAGCAGTTCTTC.

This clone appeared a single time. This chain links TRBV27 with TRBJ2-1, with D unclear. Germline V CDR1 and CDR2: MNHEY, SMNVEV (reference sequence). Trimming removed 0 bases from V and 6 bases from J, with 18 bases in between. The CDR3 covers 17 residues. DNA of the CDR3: TGTGCCAGCAGTTTATCGATTGGCAGAGCGTGGGTCAATGAGCAGTTCTTC. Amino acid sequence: CASSLSIGRAWVNEQFF.

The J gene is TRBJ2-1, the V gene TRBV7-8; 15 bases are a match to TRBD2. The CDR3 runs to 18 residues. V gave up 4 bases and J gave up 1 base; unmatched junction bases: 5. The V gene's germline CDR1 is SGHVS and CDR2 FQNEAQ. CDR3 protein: CASSSPGTSGGSYNEQFF. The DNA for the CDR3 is TGTGCCAGCAGCTCACCCGGGACTAGCGGGGGGTCCTACAATGAGCAGTTCTTC.

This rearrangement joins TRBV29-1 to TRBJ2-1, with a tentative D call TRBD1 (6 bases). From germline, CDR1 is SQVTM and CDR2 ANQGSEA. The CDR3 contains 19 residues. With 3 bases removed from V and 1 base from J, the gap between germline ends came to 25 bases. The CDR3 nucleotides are TGCAGCGTTGATGGAAGCAACAGGGACCGCTTTGGGTCCTACAATGAGCAGTTCTTC. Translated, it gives CSVDGSNRDRFGSYNEQFF.

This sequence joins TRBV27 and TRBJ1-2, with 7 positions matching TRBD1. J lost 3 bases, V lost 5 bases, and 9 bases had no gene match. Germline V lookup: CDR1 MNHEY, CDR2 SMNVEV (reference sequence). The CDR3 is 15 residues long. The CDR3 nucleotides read TGTGCCAGCAGTACAACGACAGGGAAGGACTATGGCTACACCTTC. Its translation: CASSTTTGKDYGYTF.

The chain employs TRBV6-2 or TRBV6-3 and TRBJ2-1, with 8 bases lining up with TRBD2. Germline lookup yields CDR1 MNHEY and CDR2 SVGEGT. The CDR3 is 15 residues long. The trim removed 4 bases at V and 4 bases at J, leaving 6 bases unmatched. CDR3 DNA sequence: TGTGCCAGCAGTTGGCGAGCGGGAGCATACAATGAGCAGTTCTTC. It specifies CASSWRAGAYNEQFF.

The CDR3 protein is CASSQDKLDSLNEKLFF. For the CDR3, the DNA is TGTGCCAGCAGCCAAGATAAATTGGACTCTCTTAATGAAAAACTGTTTTTT. The rearrangement links TRBV3-1 (or the pseudogene TRBV3-2) to TRBJ1-4, with D unresolved. Trimming took 0 bases from V and 4 from J, leaving 15 bases between them. Germline assignment: CDR1 LGHDT and CDR2 YNNKEL (reference sequence). The CDR3 is 17 amino acids.

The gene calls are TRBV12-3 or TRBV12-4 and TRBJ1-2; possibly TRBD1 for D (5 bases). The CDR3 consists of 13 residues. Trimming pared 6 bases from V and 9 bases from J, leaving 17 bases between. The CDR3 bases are TGTGCCAGCAGGACCTCGGGACTCCCTAGCTACACCTTC. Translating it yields CASRTSGLPSYTF.

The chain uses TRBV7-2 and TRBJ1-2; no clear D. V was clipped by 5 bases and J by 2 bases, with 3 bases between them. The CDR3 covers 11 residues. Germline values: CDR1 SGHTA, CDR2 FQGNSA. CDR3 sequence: CASSENYGYTF. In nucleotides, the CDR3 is TGTGCCAGCAGCGAGAACTATGGCTACACCTTC.

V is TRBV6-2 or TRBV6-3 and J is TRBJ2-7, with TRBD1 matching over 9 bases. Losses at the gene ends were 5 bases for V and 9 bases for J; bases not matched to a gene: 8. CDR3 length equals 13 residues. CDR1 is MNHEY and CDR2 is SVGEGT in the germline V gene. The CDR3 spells CASSAGDRVAQYV. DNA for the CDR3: TGTGCCAGCAGTGCAGGGGACAGGGTAGCGCAGTACGTC.

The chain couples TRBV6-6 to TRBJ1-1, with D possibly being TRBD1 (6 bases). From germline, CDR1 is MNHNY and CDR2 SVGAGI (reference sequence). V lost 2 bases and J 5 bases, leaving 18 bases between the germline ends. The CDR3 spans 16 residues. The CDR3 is CASSYPRGGHRTEAFF. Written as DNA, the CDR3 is TGTGCCAGCAGTTACCCTCGCGGGGGGCACAGGACTGAAGCTTTCTTT.

The CDR3 DNA reads as TGTGCCAGCAGTTTCCCAGGGACTACGAACACCGGGGAGCTGTTTTTT. It encodes CASSFPGTTNTGELFF. The chain is built from TRBV28 and TRBJ2-2; 7 bases are a match to TRBD2. This CDR3 is built from 16 residues. The germline V gene has CDR1 MDHEN and CDR2 SYDVKM. With V trimmed by 3 bases and J by 0 bases, 4 bases remained unmatched.

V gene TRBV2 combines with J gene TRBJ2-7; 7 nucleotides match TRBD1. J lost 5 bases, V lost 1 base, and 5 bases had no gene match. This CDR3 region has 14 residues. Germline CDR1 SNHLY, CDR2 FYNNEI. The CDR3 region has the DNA TGTGCCAGCAGTGAAGACAGGGGTAATGACGAGCAGTACTTC. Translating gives CASSEDRGNDEQYF.

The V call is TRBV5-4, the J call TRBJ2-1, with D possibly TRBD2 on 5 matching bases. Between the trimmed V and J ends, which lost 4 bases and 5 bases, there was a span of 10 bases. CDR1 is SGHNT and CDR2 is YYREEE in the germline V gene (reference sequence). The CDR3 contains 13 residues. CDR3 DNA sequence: TGTGCCAGCAGCGCCGGACTGGACAATGAGCAGTTCTTC. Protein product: CASSAGLDNEQFF.

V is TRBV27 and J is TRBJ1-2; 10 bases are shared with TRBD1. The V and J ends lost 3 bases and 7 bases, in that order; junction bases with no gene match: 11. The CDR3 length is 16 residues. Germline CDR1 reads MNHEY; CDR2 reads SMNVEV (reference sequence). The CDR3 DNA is TGTGCCAGCAGTTTCTGGGACAGGGGAAAGGAGTCTGGCTACACCTTC. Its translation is CASSFWDRGKESGYTF.

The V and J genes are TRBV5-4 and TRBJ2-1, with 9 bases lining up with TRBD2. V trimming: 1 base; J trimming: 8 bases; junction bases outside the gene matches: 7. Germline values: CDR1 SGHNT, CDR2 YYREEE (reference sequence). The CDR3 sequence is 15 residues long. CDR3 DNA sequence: TGTGCCAGCAGCTTGAGGGCGGGAGGGCGGCATGAGCAGTTCTTC. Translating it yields CASSLRAGGRHEQFF. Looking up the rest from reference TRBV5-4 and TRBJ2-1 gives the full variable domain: ETGVTQSPTHLIKTRGQQVTLRCSSQSGHNTVSWYQQALGQGPQFIFQYYREEENGRGNFPPRFSGLQFPNYSSELNVNALELDDSALYLCASSLRAGGRHEQFFGPGTRLTVL.